The T cell receptor (beta chain) described here comes from a study of breast tumors, draining lymph nodes, adjacent tissues. One entry per CDR3 protein, called by TCRdb with MiXCR from the multiplex PCR reads. The sample has 200,000 or so distinct CDR3 sequences, roughly 31% seen once. Axillary draining lymph nodes of breast cancer patients supplied the node samples. There are a few counts of this clonotype. The V gene's germline CDR1 is KGHSH and CDR2 LQKENI. The length of the CDR3 is 14 residues. The V and J ends lost 3 bases and 0 bases respectively, with 6 bases between them. The specimen sequenced was axillary lymph node tissue. This clonotype originated in a female donor with breast cancer. Some clones in this sample may be carry-over from other donors' samples. J is TRBJ2-1 and V is TRBV18; tentatively, D is TRBD2 (5 bases). As DNA, the CDR3 is TGTGCCAGCTCACCGGGGAGCTCCTACAATGAGCAGTTCTTC. It encodes CASSPGSSYNEQFF.